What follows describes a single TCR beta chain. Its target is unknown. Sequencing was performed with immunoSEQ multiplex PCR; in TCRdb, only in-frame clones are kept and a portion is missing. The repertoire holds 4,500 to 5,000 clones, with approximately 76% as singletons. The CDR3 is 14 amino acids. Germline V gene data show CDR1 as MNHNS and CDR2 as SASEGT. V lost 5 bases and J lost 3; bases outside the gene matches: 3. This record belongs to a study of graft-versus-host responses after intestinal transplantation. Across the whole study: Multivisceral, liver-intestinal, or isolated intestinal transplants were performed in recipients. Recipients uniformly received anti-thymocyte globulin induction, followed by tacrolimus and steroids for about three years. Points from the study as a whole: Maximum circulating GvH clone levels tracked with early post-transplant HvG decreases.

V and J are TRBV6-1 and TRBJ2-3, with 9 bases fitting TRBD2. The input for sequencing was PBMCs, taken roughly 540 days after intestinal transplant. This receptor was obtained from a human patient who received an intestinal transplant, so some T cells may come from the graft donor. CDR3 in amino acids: CASSLAGVTDTQYF. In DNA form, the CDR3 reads TGTGCCAGCAGTTTAGCGGGGGTGACAGATACGCAGTATTTT.